One and the same sample provided the 19 T cell receptor beta chains below, sequenced in a study of beta chain features in type 1 diabetes. The sequenced template was cDNA made from the entire isolated RNA. Using immunoSEQ multiplex PCR, the repertoire was profiled, and TCRdb retains in-frame clones only, with some absent. The sample contains roughly 400,000 clones, over 13% of which appear only once. Input material: naive CD4+ T cells from blood. The receptors originated from a woman under 30 in good health.

The CDR3 protein is CASRSDRGRRTEAFF. As DNA, the CDR3 is TGTGCCAGCAGATCGGACAGGGGCCGGAGGACTGAAGCTTTCTTT. The chain combines TRBV2 with TRBJ1-1, with TRBD1 matching over 9 bases. CDR1 and CDR2 from the germline V gene are SNHLY and FYNNEI. The CDR3 loop spans 15 amino acids. J was trimmed by 5 bases and V by 6 bases; bases with no gene match: 10.

This clone was detected a few times. This chain uses TRBV30 with TRBJ2-1, with D uncertain. The CDR3 is made up of 14 amino acids. V was pared by 2 bases and J by 0 bases, with 8 bases between. CDR1 GTSNPN and CDR2 SVGIG come from the germline V gene (reference sequence). The CDR3 spells CAWSLPPSYNEQFF. The CDR3, as DNA: TGTGCCTGGAGTCTACCACCCTCCTACAATGAGCAGTTCTTC.

The chain links TRBV5-1 to TRBJ2-1, with 10 positions matching TRBD2. The CDR3 sequence is 15 residues long. Germline V gene sequence: CDR1 SGHRS, CDR2 YFSETQ. The V and J ends lost 4 bases and 7 bases, in that order; junction bases with no gene match: 8. CDR3 residues: CASSSGLAAFNEQFF. DNA for the CDR3: TGCGCCAGCAGCAGCGGACTAGCGGCCTTTAATGAGCAGTTCTTC.

This clone showed up just a few times. This chain connects TRBV9 to TRBJ2-1; 12 positions agree with TRBD2. CDR1 SGDLS and CDR2 YYNGEE come from the germline V gene. This CDR3 is 17 amino acids long. V dropped 4 bases and J dropped 8; count of bases not matched to a gene: 13. The CDR3 DNA sequence: TGTGCCAGCAGCTCGTTTCTAGCGGGAGGGGGTGGCGATGAGCAGTTCTTC. Translated: CASSSFLAGGGGDEQFF.

This clone turned up a few times. In DNA form, the CDR3 reads TGCAGCGCGGAAGAAGGGGGTAGCGGGAGAGTAAATGAGCAGTTCTTC. Translating gives CSAEEGGSGRVNEQFF. The chain uses TRBV29-1 and TRBJ2-1; TRBD2 aligns across 9 bases. The germline V gene encodes CDR1 SQVTM and CDR2 ANQGSEA. The J segment lost 7 bases and the V segment lost 7 bases, leaving 17 bases of the junction unmatched. This CDR3 has 16 residues.

The rearrangement joins TRBV7-2 to TRBJ2-7; a weak D match, TRBD2 (6 bases). The CDR3 is 15 amino acids. Germline loops: CDR1 SGHTA, CDR2 FQGNSA. V lost 6 bases and J lost 1, with 16 bases in between. CDR3 DNA: TGTGCCAGCAGTAAACCGGGACTGAGATCCTACGAGCAGTACTTC. Translated: CASSKPGLRSYEQYF.

This clone was recorded a few times. This chain connects TRBV18 to TRBJ2-1; TRBD2 matches 8 bases. The CDR3 is 16 residues long. V lost 3 bases, J lost 6 bases, and 10 bases stayed unmatched. CDR1 and CDR2 from the germline V gene are KGHSH and LQKENI. CDR3 amino acids: CASSPTGAGAINEQFF. As DNA, the CDR3 is TGTGCCAGCTCACCTACGGGAGCGGGAGCTATCAATGAGCAGTTCTTC.

V usage is TRBV19 and J usage is TRBJ1-5; TRBD1 aligns across 7 bases. The CDR3 extends over 14 amino acids. CDR1 LNHDA and CDR2 SQIVND come from the germline V gene (reference sequence). The ends lost 6 bases at V and 2 bases at J; junction bases unmatched: 4. CDR3 in amino acids: CASRRDRGNQPQHF. CDR3 DNA sequence: TGTGCCAGTAGAAGGGACAGAGGCAATCAGCCCCAGCATTTT.

This clone has only a few counts. The CDR3 DNA reads as TGTGCCAGCAGCAACAGGGAGAACACCGGGGAGCTGTTTTTT. It encodes CASSNRENTGELFF. The chain carries TRBV11-2 and TRBJ2-2, with D possibly being TRBD1 (6 bases). CDR3 size: 14 residues. CDR1 and CDR2 (germline): SGHAT, FQNNGV. The V and J ends lost 5 bases and 1 base respectively, with 8 bases between them.

This clone has just a few counts. The chain has TRBV10-1 and TRBJ2-3; tentative D call: TRBD1 (6 bases). The CDR3 length is 14 residues. The germline V gene has CDR1 WNHNN and CDR2 SYGVQD (reference sequence). V lost 2 bases, J lost 3 bases, and 9 bases lay in between. The CDR3 region has the DNA TGCGCCAGCAGTGAGGGTAGGGGGACAGATACGCAGTATTTT. Its protein product is CASSEGRGTDTQYF.

This clone was seen a handful of times. V is TRBV7-2 and J is TRBJ2-1, with 10 positions matching TRBD1. Looked up from germline, CDR1 is SGHTA and CDR2 is FQGNSA. CDR3 size: 14 residues. The V and J ends lost 5 bases and 8 bases, in that order; junction bases with no gene match: 6. The CDR3 protein is CASSPRTGGDEQFF. In DNA form, the CDR3 reads TGTGCCAGCAGCCCCCGGACAGGGGGGGATGAGCAGTTCTTC.

A few counts support this clone. The CDR3 sequence: CASSFDSRYGYTF. The CDR3 DNA reads as TGCGCCAGCAGCTTCGACAGTCGGTACGGCTACACCTTC. This chain joins TRBV5-1 and TRBJ1-2, with D tentatively TRBD1 (5 bases). CDR3 length equals 13 residues. CDR1 is SGHRS, CDR2 YFSETQ, per germline. V was cut by 2 bases and J by 8 bases, with 13 bases left in between.

This clone was picked up a small number of times. This chain uses TRBV7-6 with TRBJ2-7; TRBD2 matches at 7 bases. The V gene end was trimmed by 5 bases and the J gene end by 6 bases; junction bases not matched to a gene: 7. Per germline, CDR1 SGHVS and CDR2 FNYEAQ. The CDR3 extends over 13 amino acids. The CDR3 is CASSTQTSREQYF. In nucleotides, the CDR3 is TGTGCCAGCAGCACTCAGACTAGCCGCGAGCAGTACTTC. Combining the CDR3 with reference TRBV7-6 and TRBJ2-7 gives the whole variable domain GAGVSQSPRYKVTKRGQDVALRCDPISGHVSLYWYRQALGQGPEFLTYFNYEAQQDKSGLPNDRFSAERPEGSISTLTIQRTEQRDSAMYRCASSTQTSREQYFGPGTRLTVT.

The rearrangement joins TRBV23-1 to TRBJ1-5; D gene uncertain. TRBV23-1 is known as an ORF, though its function is uncertain. Trimming stripped 6 bases from V and 2 bases from J, with 17 bases between. The CDR3 contains 16 residues. Written as DNA, the CDR3 is TGCGCCAGCAGACCGGGAGAACGTATGTGCAATCAGCCCCAGCATTTT. This sequence encodes CASRPGERMCNQPQHF.

A few counts support this clone. This sequence joins TRBV20-1 and TRBJ2-7; TRBD2 might be the D (5 bases). The CDR3 consists of 10 residues. From germline, CDR1 is DFQATT and CDR2 SNEGSKA (reference sequence). Between the trimmed V and J ends, which lost 6 bases and 5 bases, there was a span of 8 bases. This CDR3 reads CSARRNEQYF. CDR3 nucleotide sequence: TGCAGTGCCAGGAGGAACGAGCAGTACTTC.

This clone has only a few counts. The gene calls are TRBV5-1 and TRBJ2-2; D is unclear. V was clipped by 2 bases and J by 6 bases, with 8 bases between them. The CDR3 is made up of 13 amino acids. Germline CDR1 reads SGHRS; CDR2 reads YFSETQ. The CDR3 sequence is CASSFSPAGELFF. In nucleotides, the CDR3 is TGCGCCAGCAGCTTTTCTCCTGCCGGGGAGCTGTTTTTT.

This clone was observed a few times. The genes are TRBV30 and TRBJ2-1; no firm D call. Looked up from germline, CDR1 is GTSNPN and CDR2 is SVGIG (reference sequence). CDR3 length: 12 residues. Trimming took off 2 bases at V and 9 bases at J, with 11 bases between the two ends. CDR3 in DNA: TGTGCCTGGAGTTCGGTTGTCCTTGAGCAGTTCTTC. This gives the protein CAWSSVVLEQFF.

The rearrangement links TRBV19 to TRBJ2-7; TRBD1 aligns across 9 bases. CDR3 length: 15 amino acids. V dropped 5 bases and J dropped 1; count of bases not matched to a gene: 6. Germline V CDR1 and CDR2: LNHDA, SQIVND (reference sequence). As DNA, the CDR3 is TGTGCCAGTAGTCGAGGAGGACAGGGGTCCTACGAGCAGTACTTC. The encoded protein is CASSRGGQGSYEQYF.

This clone was observed a few times. The gene calls are TRBV10-3 and TRBJ2-1; 9 nucleotides align to TRBD2. Germline V gives CDR1 ENHRY, CDR2 SYGVKD. The CDR3 sequence is 16 residues long. The V and J ends lost 6 bases and 6 bases, in that order; junction bases with no gene match: 12. The CDR3 spells CAISDLSGSAGNEQFF. The CDR3 region has the DNA TGTGCCATCAGCGACCTTAGCGGGAGCGCCGGCAATGAGCAGTTCTTC.